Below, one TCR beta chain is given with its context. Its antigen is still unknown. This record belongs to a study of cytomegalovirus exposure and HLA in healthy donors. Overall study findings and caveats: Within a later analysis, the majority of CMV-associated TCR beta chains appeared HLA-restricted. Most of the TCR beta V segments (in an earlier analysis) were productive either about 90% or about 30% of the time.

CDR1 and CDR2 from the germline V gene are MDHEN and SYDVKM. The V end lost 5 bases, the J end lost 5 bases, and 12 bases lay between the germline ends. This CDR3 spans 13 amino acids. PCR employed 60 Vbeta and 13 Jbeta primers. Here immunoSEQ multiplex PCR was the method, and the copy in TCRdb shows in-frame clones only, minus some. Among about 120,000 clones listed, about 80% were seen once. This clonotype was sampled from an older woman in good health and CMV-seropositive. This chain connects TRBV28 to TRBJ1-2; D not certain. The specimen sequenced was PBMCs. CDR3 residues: CASSLTSGYGYTF. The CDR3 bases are TGTGCCAGCAGTCTCACGTCGGGGTATGGCTACACCTTC.